Listed below are T cell receptor beta chains from one sample, sequenced in a study of cytotoxic CD8 clonotypes in ibrutinib-treated CLL. TCRdb's table, derived via immunoSEQ multiplex PCR, lists solely in-frame clones and lacks some. The table shows roughly 220,000 clones, with 60% to 80% occurring only once. The sample consisted of PBMCs, taken after 12 months of ibrutinib treatment. The receptor source for this set is a human donor with chronic lymphocytic leukemia. Both conserved end residues are part of each CDR3. A D gene is named only where the DNA matches it firmly.

v_call: TRBV30; j_call: TRBJ1-3; d_call: TRBD1; cdr3_aa: CAWSDPGGSGNTIYF
v_call: TRBV4-2; j_call: TRBJ2-7; d_call: .; cdr3_aa: CASSQGGYEQYF
v_call: TRBV7-9; j_call: TRBJ2-5; d_call: TRBD2; cdr3_aa: CASSRAGGLQETQYF
v_call: TRBV13; j_call: TRBJ2-7; d_call: TRBD2; cdr3_aa: CASSHGLANAYEQYF
v_call: TRBV2; j_call: TRBJ2-5; d_call: TRBD2; cdr3_aa: CASSEGLAGETETQYF
v_call: TRBV30; j_call: TRBJ2-3; d_call: .; cdr3_aa: CAWSVIGPGGQYF
v_call: TRBV15; j_call: TRBJ1-2; d_call: .; cdr3_aa: CATSRDYGGNYGYTF
v_call: TRBV5-1; j_call: TRBJ1-4; d_call: .; cdr3_aa: CASSLDGTPNEKLFF
v_call: TRBV29-1; j_call: TRBJ1-1; d_call: .; cdr3_aa: CSVVWQNAFF
v_call: TRBV9; j_call: TRBJ2-2; d_call: TRBD1; cdr3_aa: CASSAYRGSSPGELFF
v_call: TRBV28; j_call: TRBJ2-7; d_call: TRBD2; cdr3_aa: CASSSRSGSVYEQYF
v_call: TRBV4-3; j_call: TRBJ1-4; d_call: TRBD1; cdr3_aa: CASSLGQGGEKLFF
v_call: TRBV14; j_call: TRBJ2-7; d_call: TRBD2; cdr3_aa: CASSPLAGAILEQYF
v_call: TRBV5-6; j_call: TRBJ2-7; d_call: .; cdr3_aa: CASSFGRGWTYEQYF
v_call: TRBV6-4; j_call: TRBJ1-2; d_call: .; cdr3_aa: CASSDPGRGGYTF
v_call: TRBV21-1; j_call: TRBJ1-2; d_call: .; cdr3_aa: CASSKGAGGAASGYTF
v_call: TRBV7-2; j_call: TRBJ2-3; d_call: .; cdr3_aa: CASSLGPSGLTTDTQYF
v_call: TRBV6-1; j_call: TRBJ2-4; d_call: .; cdr3_aa: CASSEAPGNIQYF
v_call: TRBV28; j_call: TRBJ2-7; d_call: TRBD1; cdr3_aa: CASTQSTGTNEQYF
v_call: TRBV6-6; j_call: TRBJ2-7; d_call: TRBD1; cdr3_aa: CASSYGAGGYEQYF
v_call: TRBV7-2; j_call: TRBJ2-3; d_call: .; cdr3_aa: CASSSYGDTQYF
v_call: TRBV5-1; j_call: TRBJ2-7; d_call: .; cdr3_aa: CASRQGLALYEQYF
v_call: TRBV5-1; j_call: TRBJ2-7; d_call: .; cdr3_aa: CASSYGRPGEQYF
v_call: TRBV5-1; j_call: TRBJ2-1; d_call: .; cdr3_aa: CASSRRSLDNEQFF
v_call: TRBV5-1; j_call: TRBJ1-2; d_call: .; cdr3_aa: CASSLDPGGGYTF
v_call: TRBV13; j_call: TRBJ2-7; d_call: TRBD1; cdr3_aa: CASSLAGTASLIPYEQYF
v_call: TRBV9; j_call: TRBJ1-4; d_call: TRBD1; cdr3_aa: CASSVETGSNEKLFF
v_call: TRBV27; j_call: TRBJ1-5; d_call: TRBD1; cdr3_aa: CASSLSVGQGILYSNQPQHF
v_call: TRBV9; j_call: TRBJ1-6; d_call: .; cdr3_aa: CASSARGPLHF
v_call: TRBV5-1; j_call: TRBJ2-7; d_call: .; cdr3_aa: CASSLDGGSAVVGEQYF
v_call: TRBV5-8; j_call: TRBJ2-7; d_call: TRBD2; cdr3_aa: CASSRGLAGSWQYF
v_call: TRBV28; j_call: TRBJ1-1; d_call: .; cdr3_aa: CASTALGRRAFF
v_call: TRBV7-3; j_call: TRBJ1-5; d_call: TRBD1; cdr3_aa: CASSLAGGAGQPQHF
v_call: TRBV5-1; j_call: TRBJ1-2; d_call: TRBD1; cdr3_aa: CASSARDRDVYGYTF
v_call: TRBV9; j_call: TRBJ2-1; d_call: .; cdr3_aa: CASSVFHSPNNEQFF
v_call: TRBV6-5; j_call: TRBJ2-3; d_call: .; cdr3_aa: CASSYLDTQYF
v_call: TRBV29-1; j_call: TRBJ2-1; d_call: TRBD2; cdr3_aa: CSVETSGGFNNEQFF
v_call: TRBV4-3; j_call: TRBJ1-6; d_call: .; cdr3_aa: CASSQDGRGDYNSPLHF
v_call: TRBV30; j_call: TRBJ1-6; d_call: .; cdr3_aa: CAWSGGNSYNSPLHF
v_call: TRBV7-9; j_call: TRBJ2-7; d_call: TRBD1; cdr3_aa: CASSRDRGHYEQYF
v_call: TRBV5-4; j_call: TRBJ1-6; d_call: .; cdr3_aa: CASTALGPGSPLHF
v_call: TRBV30; j_call: TRBJ2-5; d_call: .; cdr3_aa: CAWRVLGFKGRETQYF
v_call: TRBV5-1; j_call: TRBJ2-7; d_call: .; cdr3_aa: CASSPLLYEQYF
v_call: TRBV9; j_call: TRBJ2-1; d_call: TRBD1; cdr3_aa: CASSAVTGSQSGIF
v_call: TRBV4-1; j_call: TRBJ2-3; d_call: .; cdr3_aa: CASSLRAGGTDTQYF
v_call: TRBV30; j_call: TRBJ2-7; d_call: .; cdr3_aa: CAWSVRGEQYF
v_call: TRBV10-2; j_call: TRBJ1-3; d_call: TRBD1; cdr3_aa: CASSDPGTGAGNTIYF
v_call: TRBV6-5; j_call: TRBJ1-5; d_call: .; cdr3_aa: CASSYSRAEQPQHF
v_call: TRBV30; j_call: TRBJ2-3; d_call: TRBD2; cdr3_aa: CARTSGTTDTQYF
v_call: TRBV13; j_call: TRBJ2-7; d_call: .; cdr3_aa: CASSAFGGRLHEQYF
v_call: TRBV5-1; j_call: TRBJ2-7; d_call: .; cdr3_aa: CASSLPGGYEQYF
v_call: TRBV9; j_call: TRBJ2-7; d_call: .; cdr3_aa: CASSPGPGILYEQYF
v_call: TRBV12-5; j_call: TRBJ1-1; d_call: .; cdr3_aa: CASDSHGGNTEAFF